These 11 T cell receptor beta chains were sequenced from one sample in a study of blood T cell repertoires in COVID-19. TCRdb's table, derived via immunoSEQ multiplex PCR, lists solely in-frame clones and lacks some. This sample has under 200,000 clones, with around 77% found just once. Sequences were obtained from peripheral blood. The receptors here all came from a man aged 65 to 79 with acute or convalescent COVID-19.

The chain employs TRBV5-1 and TRBJ2-3; 9 bases agree with TRBD2. CDR3 length: 18 amino acids. The V segment lost 0 bases and the J segment 2 bases; nucleotides outside the gene matches: 10. Germline CDR1 SGHRS, CDR2 YFSETQ. CDR3 sequence (DNA): TGCGCCAGCAGCTTGGATGAGCGGGGGGTTCTCTCCACAGATACGCAGTATTTT. As protein: CASSLDERGVLSTDTQYF. Together with reference TRBV5-1 and TRBJ2-3, the CDR3 gives the full variable domain: KAGVTQTPRYLIKTRGQQVTLSCSPISGHRSVSWYQQTPGQGLQFLFEYFSETQRNKGNFPGRFSGRQFSNSRSEMNVSTLELGDSALYLCASSLDERGVLSTDTQYFGPGTRLTVL.

The sample holds one count of this clone. DNA for the CDR3: TGCGCCAGCAGTGGCCAGGGAATGAACACTGAAGCTTTCTTT. It specifies CASSGQGMNTEAFF. The V gene is TRBV5-1, the J gene TRBJ1-1; a weak D match, TRBD1 (5 bases). The germline V gene encodes CDR1 SGHRS and CDR2 YFSETQ. The V gene lost 5 bases and the J gene lost 0 bases, with 11 bases spanning the gap. The CDR3 is 14 residues long.

The rearrangement uses TRBV6-5 and TRBJ1-1, with TRBD1 matching 7 bases. Germline V gene lookup returns CDR1 MNHEY and CDR2 SVGAGI. The CDR3 is made up of 15 amino acids. Trimming removed 6 bases from V and 5 bases from J; junction bases left unmatched: 12. The CDR3 reads CASSENRGFLTEAFF. The CDR3 DNA sequence: TGTGCCAGCAGCGAGAACAGGGGCTTTTTAACTGAAGCTTTCTTT.

Only a few counts were recorded for this clone. The chain combines TRBV20-1 with TRBJ2-5; weak D call: TRBD2 (7 bases). The germline gives CDR1 DFQATT, CDR2 SNEGSKA (reference sequence). V was shortened by 3 bases and J by 4 bases, with 12 bases between the two germline ends. The CDR3 is 13 amino acids. The CDR3 nucleotides are TGCAGTGCTAGTTGGGCGGGGGCAGAGACCCAGTACTTC. Translating it yields CSASWAGAETQYF.

V and J are TRBV10-3 and TRBJ1-2; D call uncertain. V was pared by 11 bases and J by 6 bases, with 19 bases between. Germline V lookup: CDR1 ENHRY, CDR2 SYGVKD. The CDR3 is 13 residues long. The CDR3 DNA sequence: TGTGCCGCCAGATCCTGGACGGGAGATGGCTACACCTTC. Protein product: CAARSWTGDGYTF.

The chain uses TRBV5-6 and TRBJ2-7; D is perhaps TRBD1 (6 bases). This CDR3 is 15 amino acids long. V was cut by 4 bases and J by 3 bases, with 17 bases left in between. Germline V CDR1 and CDR2: SGHDT, YYEEEE. CDR3 in DNA: TGTGCCAGCAGCGTAGATCACCGGGACAACTACGAGCAGTACTTC. It translates to CASSVDHRDNYEQYF.

V gene TRBV5-1 combines with J gene TRBJ2-5; 9 bases are a match to TRBD2. In germline, CDR1 is SGHRS, CDR2 YFSETQ. This CDR3 has 15 residues. Trimming took 6 bases from V and 5 from J; bases not matched to a gene: 11. CDR3 sequence: CASNPSGALGETQYF. In DNA form, the CDR3 reads TGCGCCAGCAATCCTAGCGGGGCCCTCGGGGAGACCCAGTACTTC.

The chain recombines TRBV12-1 with TRBJ2-1; TRBD1 is taken as the D call from the table, unchecked against the DNA. TRBV12-1 is listed as a pseudogene. The CDR3 runs to 14 residues. The CDR3 reads CASSAPDRDNEQFF. CDR3 in DNA: TGTGCCAGCAGCGCACCGGACAGGGACAATGAGCAGTTCTTC.

In this sample, this clone turned up once. This sequence joins TRBV14 and TRBJ2-7, with 9 bases that match TRBD1. The V gene's germline CDR1 is SGHDN and CDR2 FVKESK. V was pared by 6 bases and J by 5 bases, with 5 bases of the junction left unmatched. The CDR3 is 13 amino acids. The CDR3 nucleotides are TGTGCCAGCAGGAGGACAGGGGAGCACGAGCAGTACTTC. The encoded protein is CASRRTGEHEQYF. Variable domain in full (rest from reference TRBV14 and TRBJ2-7): EAGVTQFPSHSVIEKGQTVTLRCDPISGHDNLYWYRRVMGKEIKFLLHFVKESKQDESGMPNNRFLAERTGGTYSTLKVQPAELEDSGVYFCASRRTGEHEQYFGPGTRLTVT.

The genes are TRBV19 and TRBJ2-5, with 7 bases aligning to TRBD2. The CDR3 consists of 15 residues. V trimming: 1 base; J trimming: 4 bases; junction bases outside the gene matches: 6. Germline V gene lookup returns CDR1 LNHDA and CDR2 SQIVND (reference sequence). The CDR3 region has the DNA TGTGCCAGTAGTATAGGGGGGAGGGTTGGAGAGACCCAGTACTTC. It translates to CASSIGGRVGETQYF.

This clone was counted a single time. The chain uses TRBV18 and TRBJ1-5, with D possibly TRBD1 on 5 matching bases. Germline loops: CDR1 KGHSH, CDR2 LQKENI. The V gene lost 6 bases and the J gene lost 6 bases, with 18 bases spanning the gap. The length of the CDR3 is 15 residues. The CDR3 region has the DNA TGTGCCAGCTCCCCAGGGCGGGCCTTTGGTCAGCCCCAGCATTTT. This codes for CASSPGRAFGQPQHF.